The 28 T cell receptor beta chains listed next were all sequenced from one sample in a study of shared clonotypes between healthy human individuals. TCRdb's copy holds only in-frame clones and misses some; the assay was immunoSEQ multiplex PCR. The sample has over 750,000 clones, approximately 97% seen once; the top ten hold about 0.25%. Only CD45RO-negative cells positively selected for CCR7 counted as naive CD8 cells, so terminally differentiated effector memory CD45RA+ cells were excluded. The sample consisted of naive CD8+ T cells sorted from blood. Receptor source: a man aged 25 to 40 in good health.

CDR3 nucleotides: TGTGCCAGCAGCTTGAGTATATACGAGCAGTACTTC. Translated: CASSLSIYEQYF. This chain links TRBV7-9 with TRBJ2-7; D unresolved. CDR3 size: 12 residues. The V and J ends lost 3 bases and 4 bases respectively, with 7 bases between them. CDR1 and CDR2 (germline): SEHNR, FQNEAQ (reference sequence).

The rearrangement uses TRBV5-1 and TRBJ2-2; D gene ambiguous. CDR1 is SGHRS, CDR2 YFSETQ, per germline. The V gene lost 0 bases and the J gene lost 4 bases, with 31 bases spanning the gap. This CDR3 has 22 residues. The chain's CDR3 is CASSLGTTRSARMPSGTGELFF. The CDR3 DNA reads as TGCGCCAGCAGCTTGGGGACGACGCGTTCAGCGAGGATGCCCTCGGGCACCGGGGAGCTGTTTTTT.

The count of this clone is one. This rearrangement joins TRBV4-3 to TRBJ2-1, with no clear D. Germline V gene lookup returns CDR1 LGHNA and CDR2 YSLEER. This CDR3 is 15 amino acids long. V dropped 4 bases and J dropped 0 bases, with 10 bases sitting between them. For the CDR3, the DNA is TGCGCCAGCAGCCCAACAAGGGACTCCTACAATGAGCAGTTCTTC. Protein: CASSPTRDSYNEQFF.

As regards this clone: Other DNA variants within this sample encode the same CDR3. The CDR3 region has the DNA TGTGCCAGCAGCTTTGGACAGGGCTCCTACGAGCAGTACTTC. This translates into CASSFGQGSYEQYF. V gene TRBV11-2 combines with J gene TRBJ2-7; 8 bases map to TRBD1. Per germline, CDR1 SGHAT and CDR2 FQNNGV. V dropped 3 bases and J dropped 0; count of bases not matched to a gene: 1. The CDR3 has 14 residues.

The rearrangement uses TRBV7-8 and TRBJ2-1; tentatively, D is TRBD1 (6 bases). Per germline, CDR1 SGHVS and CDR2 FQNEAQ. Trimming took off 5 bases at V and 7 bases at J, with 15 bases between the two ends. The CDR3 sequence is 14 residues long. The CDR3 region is CASSLQGSRNEQFF. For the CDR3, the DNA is TGTGCCAGCAGCCTACAGGGCTCTAGGAATGAGCAGTTCTTC.

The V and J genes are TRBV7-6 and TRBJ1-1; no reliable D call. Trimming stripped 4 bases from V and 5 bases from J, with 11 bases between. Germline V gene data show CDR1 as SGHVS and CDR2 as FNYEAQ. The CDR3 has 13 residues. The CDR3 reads CASSSPAGTEAFF. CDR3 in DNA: TGTGCCAGCAGCTCCCCGGCGGGAACTGAAGCTTTCTTT. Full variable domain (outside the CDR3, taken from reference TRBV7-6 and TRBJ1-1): GAGVSQSPRYKVTKRGQDVALRCDPISGHVSLYWYRQALGQGPEFLTYFNYEAQQDKSGLPNDRFSAERPEGSISTLTIQRTEQRDSAMYRCASSSPAGTEAFFGQGTRLTVV.

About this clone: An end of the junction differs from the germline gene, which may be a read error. CDR3 DNA: TGTGCCAGCAGCTTACCACGTGGTCAATCGGCGAATACCGGGGAGCTGTTTTTT. Residues: CASSLPRGQSANTGELFF. J is TRBJ2-2 and V is TRBV7-2; D gene unclear. The germline V gene encodes CDR1 SGHTA and CDR2 FQGNSA. CDR3 size: 18 residues.

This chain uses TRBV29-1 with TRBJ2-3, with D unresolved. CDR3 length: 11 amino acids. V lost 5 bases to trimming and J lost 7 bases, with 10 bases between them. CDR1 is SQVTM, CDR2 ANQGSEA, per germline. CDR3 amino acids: CSVRDLHTQYF. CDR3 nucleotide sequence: TGCAGCGTTCGCGATCTGCATACGCAGTATTTT.

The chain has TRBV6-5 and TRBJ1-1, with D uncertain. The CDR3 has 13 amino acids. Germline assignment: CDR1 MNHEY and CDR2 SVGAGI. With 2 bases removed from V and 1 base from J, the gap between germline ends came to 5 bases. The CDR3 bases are TGTGCCAGCAGTTACACACAGAACACTGAAGCTTTCTTT. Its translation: CASSYTQNTEAFF.

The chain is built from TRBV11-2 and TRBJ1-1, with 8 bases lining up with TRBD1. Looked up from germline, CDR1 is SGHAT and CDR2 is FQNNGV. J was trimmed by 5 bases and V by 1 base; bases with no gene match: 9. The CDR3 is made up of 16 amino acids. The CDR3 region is CASSLGAGGAGTEAFF. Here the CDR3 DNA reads TGTGCCAGCAGCTTAGGGGCAGGGGGCGCCGGAACTGAAGCTTTCTTT.

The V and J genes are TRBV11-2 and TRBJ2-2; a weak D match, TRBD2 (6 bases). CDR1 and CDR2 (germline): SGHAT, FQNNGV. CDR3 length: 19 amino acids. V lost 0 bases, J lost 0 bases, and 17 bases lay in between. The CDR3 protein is CASSLDAFSGNTNTGELFF. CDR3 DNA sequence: TGTGCCAGCAGCTTAGATGCGTTTAGCGGCAACACGAACACCGGGGAGCTGTTTTTT.

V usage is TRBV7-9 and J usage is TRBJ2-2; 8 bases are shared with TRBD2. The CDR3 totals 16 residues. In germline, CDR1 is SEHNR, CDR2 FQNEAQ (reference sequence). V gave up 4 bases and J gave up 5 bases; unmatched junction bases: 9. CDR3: CASSSLYGRGTGELFF. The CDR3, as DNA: TGTGCCAGCAGCTCCCTCTACGGGAGGGGAACCGGGGAGCTGTTTTTT.

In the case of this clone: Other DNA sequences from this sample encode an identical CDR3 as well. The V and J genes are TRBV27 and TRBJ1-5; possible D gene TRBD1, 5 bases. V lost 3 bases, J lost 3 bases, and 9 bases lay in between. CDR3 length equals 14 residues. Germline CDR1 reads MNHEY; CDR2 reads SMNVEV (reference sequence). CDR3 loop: CASSLGGNNQPQHF. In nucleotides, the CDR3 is TGTGCCAGCAGTTTGGGGGGTAACAATCAGCCCCAGCATTTT.

The DNA for the CDR3 is TGTGCCAGTAGTATTGTCGCTACTCAGCCCCAGCATTTT. Translation gives CASSIVATQPQHF. The V call is TRBV19, the J call TRBJ1-5, with D unclear. V lost 3 bases and J 6 bases, leaving 9 bases between the germline ends. There are 13 residues in the CDR3. Germline V gene lookup returns CDR1 LNHDA and CDR2 SQIVND (reference sequence).

CDR3 nucleotide sequence: TGTGCCACCAGCGGGGTGGCAGTTGGGAATGAGCAGTTCTTC. It specifies CATSGVAVGNEQFF. The V gene is TRBV15, the J gene TRBJ2-1; D not certain. The V end lost 5 bases, the J end lost 7 bases, and 15 bases lay between the germline ends. Germline lookup yields CDR1 LNHNV and CDR2 YYDKDF (reference sequence). This CDR3 has 14 residues. The full variable domain, in which reference TRBV15 and TRBJ2-1 provide the parts outside the CDR3, is DAMVIQNPRYQVTQFGKPVTLSCSQTLNHNVMYWYQQKSSQAPKLLFHYYDKDFNNEADTPDNFQSRRPNTSFCFLDIRSPGLGDTAMYLCATSGVAVGNEQFFGPGTRLTVL.

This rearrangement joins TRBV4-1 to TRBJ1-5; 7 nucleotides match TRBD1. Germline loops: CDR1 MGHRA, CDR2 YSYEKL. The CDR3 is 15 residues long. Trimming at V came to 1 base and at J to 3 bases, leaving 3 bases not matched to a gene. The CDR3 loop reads CASSQGGQLNQPQHF. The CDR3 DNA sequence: TGCGCCAGCAGCCAAGGGGGACAGCTCAATCAGCCCCAGCATTTT.

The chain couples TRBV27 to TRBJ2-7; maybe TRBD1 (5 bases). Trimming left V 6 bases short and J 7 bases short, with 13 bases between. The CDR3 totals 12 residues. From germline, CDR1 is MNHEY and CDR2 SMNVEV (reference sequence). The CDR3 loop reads CASRAGMREQYF. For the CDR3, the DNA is TGTGCCAGCAGGGCAGGGATGAGGGAGCAGTACTTC.

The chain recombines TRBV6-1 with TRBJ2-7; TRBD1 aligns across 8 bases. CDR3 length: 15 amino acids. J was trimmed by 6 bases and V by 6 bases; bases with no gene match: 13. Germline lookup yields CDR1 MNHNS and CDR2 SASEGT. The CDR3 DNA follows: TGTGCCAGCAGAGCCAAACCGGGACAGGTAATCGAGCAGTACTTC. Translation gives CASRAKPGQVIEQYF.

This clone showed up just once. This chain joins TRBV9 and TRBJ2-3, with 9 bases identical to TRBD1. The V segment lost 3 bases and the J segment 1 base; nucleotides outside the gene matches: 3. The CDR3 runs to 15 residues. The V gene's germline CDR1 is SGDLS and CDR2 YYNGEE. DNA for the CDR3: TGTGCCAGCAGCGCGGGACAGGGAGGCACAGATACGCAGTATTTT. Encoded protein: CASSAGQGGTDTQYF.

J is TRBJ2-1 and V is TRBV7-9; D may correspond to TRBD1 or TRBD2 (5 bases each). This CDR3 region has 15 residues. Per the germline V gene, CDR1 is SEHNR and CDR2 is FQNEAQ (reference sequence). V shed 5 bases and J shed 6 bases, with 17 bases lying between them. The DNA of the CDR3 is TGTGCCAGCAGCCCAACCAGGGACCCCGGCAATGAGCAGTTCTTC. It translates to CASSPTRDPGNEQFF. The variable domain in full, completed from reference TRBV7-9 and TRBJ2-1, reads DTGVSQNPRHKITKRGQNVTFRCDPISEHNRLYWYRQTLGQGPEFLTYFQNEAQLEKSRLLSDRFSAERPKGSFSTLEIQRTEQGDSAMYLCASSPTRDPGNEQFFGPGTRLTVL.

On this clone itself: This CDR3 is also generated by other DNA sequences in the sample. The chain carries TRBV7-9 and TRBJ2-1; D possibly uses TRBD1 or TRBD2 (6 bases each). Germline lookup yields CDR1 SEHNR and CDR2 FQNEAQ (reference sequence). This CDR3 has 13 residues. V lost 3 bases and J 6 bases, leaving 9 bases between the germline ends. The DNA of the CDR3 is TGTGCCAGCAGCTTGGAGGGGGGCAATGAGCAGTTCTTC. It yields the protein CASSLEGGNEQFF.

The CDR3 reads CASSEGGLAGDGFYNEQFF. The CDR3 bases are TGCGCCAGCAGTGAGGGCGGACTAGCGGGAGATGGGTTCTACAATGAGCAGTTCTTC. The gene calls are TRBV10-2 and TRBJ2-1; TRBD2 matches 13 bases. Losses at the gene ends were 2 bases for V and 3 bases for J; bases not matched to a gene: 10. CDR1 is WSHSY and CDR2 is SAAADI in the germline V gene. The CDR3 has 19 amino acids.

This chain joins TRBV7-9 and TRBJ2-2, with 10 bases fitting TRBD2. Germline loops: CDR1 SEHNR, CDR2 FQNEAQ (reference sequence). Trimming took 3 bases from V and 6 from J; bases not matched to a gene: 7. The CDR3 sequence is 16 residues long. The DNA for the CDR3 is TGTGCCAGCAGCTTTAAACCTAGCGGGAGAGCCGGGGAGCTGTTTTTT. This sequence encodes CASSFKPSGRAGELFF.

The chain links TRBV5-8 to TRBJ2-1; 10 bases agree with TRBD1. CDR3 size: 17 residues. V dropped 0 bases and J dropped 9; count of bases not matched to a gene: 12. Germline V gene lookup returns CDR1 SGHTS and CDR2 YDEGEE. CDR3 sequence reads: CASSLGTMDRGITEQFF. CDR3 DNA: TGTGCCAGCAGCTTGGGGACTATGGACAGGGGGATCACTGAGCAGTTCTTC.

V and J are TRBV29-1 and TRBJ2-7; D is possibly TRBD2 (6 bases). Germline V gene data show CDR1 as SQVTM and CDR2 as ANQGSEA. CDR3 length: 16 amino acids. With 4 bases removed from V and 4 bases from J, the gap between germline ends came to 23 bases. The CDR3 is CSVVGSGNPKVYEQYF. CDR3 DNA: TGCAGCGTTGTGGGTAGCGGAAACCCTAAGGTATACGAGCAGTACTTC.

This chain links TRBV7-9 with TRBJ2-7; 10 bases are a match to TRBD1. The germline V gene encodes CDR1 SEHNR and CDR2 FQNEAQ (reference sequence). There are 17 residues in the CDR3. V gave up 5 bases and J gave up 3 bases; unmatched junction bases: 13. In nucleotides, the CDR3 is TGTGCCAGCAGCCCCGTTAACCGGGACAGGGGTAACTACGAGCAGTACTTC. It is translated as CASSPVNRDRGNYEQYF.

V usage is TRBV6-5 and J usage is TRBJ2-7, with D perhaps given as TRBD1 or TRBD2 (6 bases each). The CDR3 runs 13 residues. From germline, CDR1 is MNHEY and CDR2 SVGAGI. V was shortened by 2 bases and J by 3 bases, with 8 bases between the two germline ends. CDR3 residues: CASSYGGLYEQYF. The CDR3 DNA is TGTGCCAGCAGTTACGGGGGGCTCTACGAGCAGTACTTC.

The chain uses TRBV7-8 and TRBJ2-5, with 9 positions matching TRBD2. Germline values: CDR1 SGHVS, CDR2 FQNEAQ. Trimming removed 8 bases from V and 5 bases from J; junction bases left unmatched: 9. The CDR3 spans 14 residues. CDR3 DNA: TGTGCCAGCTGCCCGGCTAGCGGGGAGGAGACCCAGTACTTC. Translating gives CASCPASGEETQYF. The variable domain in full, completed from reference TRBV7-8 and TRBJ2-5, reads GAGVSQSPRYKVAKRGQDVALRCDPISGHVSLFWYQQALGQGPEFLTYFQNEAQLDKSGLPSDRFFAERPEGSVSTLKIQRTQQEDSAVYLCASCPASGEETQYFGPGTRLLVL.